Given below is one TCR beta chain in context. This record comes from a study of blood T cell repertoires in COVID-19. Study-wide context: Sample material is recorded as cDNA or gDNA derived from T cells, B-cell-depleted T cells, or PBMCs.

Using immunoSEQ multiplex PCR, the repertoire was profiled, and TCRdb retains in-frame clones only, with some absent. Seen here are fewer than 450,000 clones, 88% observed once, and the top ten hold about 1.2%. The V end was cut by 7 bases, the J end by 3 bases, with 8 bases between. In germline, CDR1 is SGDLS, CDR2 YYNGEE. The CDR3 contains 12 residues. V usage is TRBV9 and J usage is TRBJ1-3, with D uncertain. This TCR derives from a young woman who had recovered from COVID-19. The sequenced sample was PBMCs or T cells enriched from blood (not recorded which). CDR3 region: CASARLGNTIYF. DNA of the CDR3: TGTGCCAGCGCCAGGCTTGGAAACACCATATATTTT.